The source of this T cell receptor (beta chain) is a study of cytomegalovirus exposure and HLA in healthy donors. Findings and caveats of the study: Cytomegalovirus association was assigned to over 150 TCR beta chains. Several of the most significant clusters appeared linked to common viral pathogens, based on a later analysis. The authors reported that TCR beta sequences could predict HLA-A and HLA-B alleles. These predictions were accurate for most subjects in the first cohort. Sequencing likely generated an artifact that appeared as a cluster of highly shared sequence variants.

Worth noting for this clone: Its antigen is as yet unknown.

The CDR3 contains 15 residues. Germline assignment: CDR1 LNHNV and CDR2 YYDKDF (reference sequence). Trimming took 1 base from V and 5 from J, leaving 14 bases between them. PCR amplification relied on 60 Vbeta primers (plus 13 Jbeta primers). Profiled with immunoSEQ multiplex PCR; TCRdb holds only in-frame clones, not every one. The sample yields tens of thousands of clones, approximately 81% seen once. The sequenced material came from PBMCs. The chain is built from TRBV15 and TRBJ2-5; perhaps TRBD1 as D (7 bases). The TCR sequence derives from a woman aged 25 to 39 in good health and CMV-seropositive. The CDR3: CATSRVGGTEETQYF. The CDR3 nucleotides read TGTGCCACCAGCAGAGTTGGCGGGACAGAGGAGACCCAGTACTTC.